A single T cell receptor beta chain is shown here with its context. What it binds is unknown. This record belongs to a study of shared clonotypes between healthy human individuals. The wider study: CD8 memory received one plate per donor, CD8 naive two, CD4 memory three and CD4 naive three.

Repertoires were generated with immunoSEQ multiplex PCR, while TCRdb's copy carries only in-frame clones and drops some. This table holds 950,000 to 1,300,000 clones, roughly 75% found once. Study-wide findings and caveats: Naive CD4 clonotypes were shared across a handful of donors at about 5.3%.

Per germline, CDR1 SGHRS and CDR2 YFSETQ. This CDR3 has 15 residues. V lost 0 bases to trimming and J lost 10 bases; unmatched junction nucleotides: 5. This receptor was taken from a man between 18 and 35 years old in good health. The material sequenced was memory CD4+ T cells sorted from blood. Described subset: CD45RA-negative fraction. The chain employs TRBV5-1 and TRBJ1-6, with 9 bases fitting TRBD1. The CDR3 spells CASSLAGTGNSPLHF. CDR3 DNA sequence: TGCGCCAGCAGCTTGGCCGGGACAGGGAACTCACCCCTCCACTTT.